This T cell receptor (beta chain) is from a study of CD8 T cells in ankylosing spondylitis (dated by TCRdb to between 2016 and 2019). With regard to the full study: The study set out to find disease-linked TCR variants by profiling T cell receptor beta repertoires in ankylosing spondylitis patients and healthy donors. The full study cohort comprised some 27 ankylosing spondylitis patients and around 100 healthy donors. Peripheral blood was sampled, and synovial fluid was also collected from ankylosing spondylitis patients. What the authors observed across the whole study: A TCR beta motif made up of several highly homologous amino acid variants appeared to be characteristic of blood from ankylosing spondylitis patients. The disease-linked clones had a CD8+ phenotype and were found at relatively low frequencies in peripheral blood. The disease-linked clones were reported to be significantly enriched in matched synovial fluid samples from ankylosing spondylitis patients. Some motif variants had previously been reported in the synovial fluid and blood of reactive arthritis patients, which suggests shared mechanisms of disease initiation.

Relative to germline, V is missing 4 bases and J is missing 0 bases, with 9 bases of the junction outside any gene match. Measured from the cysteine to the phenylalanine, the CDR3 is 16 residues long. The retained sequence is limited to the CDR3, 48 bases, with the frame set at the first base. CDR1 SGHRS and CDR2 YFSETQ were looked up in the germline V gene. Sequencing took place on an Illumina HiSeq 2500. Quantitative 5'-RACE with molecular barcodes was used to prepare TCR beta libraries. In the authors' own workflow: Disease-linked TCR variants were identified with a new computational method built on a probabilistic model of VDJ rearrangement. In TCRdb, the public reads were trimmed at Q25 with fastp and aligned with MiXCR, with productive beta chains retained. For every CDR3 protein sequence, its rows merge into one entry that carries the most common genes and DNA. The V and J calls, along with clone size, are taken from TCRdb and not from the paper's own processing. This sample holds some 340,000 distinct CDR3 sequences; roughly 14% were observed only once. The ten largest clones take up 0.95% to 1.4% of the sample.

Regarding this clonotype: There is no known antigen for this receptor. No per-base quality is available; no much larger clone lies one base away.

Sequencing was performed on blood, either unsorted or a sorted T cell fraction (not recorded which). The source is a male donor with ankylosing spondylitis or in good health (not recorded which). The chain joins TRBV5-1 to TRBJ1-1; the central 7 bases match TRBD1. In nucleotides, the sequence is TGCGCCAGCAGCACGGACGGGACAGCGATGAACACTGAAGCTTTCTTT. This is translated as CASSTDGTAMNTEAFF.